This T cell receptor (beta chain) was obtained from a study of blood T cell repertoires in COVID-19. Whole-study context: Specimens from acute and convalescent COVID-19 originated in the United States, Italy and Spain. Sample material is recorded as cDNA or gDNA derived from T cells, B-cell-depleted T cells, or PBMCs.

This CDR3 is 16 amino acids long. V was cut by 0 bases and J by 2 bases, with 11 bases left in between. CDR1 is ENHRY and CDR2 is SYGVKD in the germline V gene. Per the study methods: Amplification from reference gene primers served as the basis for estimated nucleated cell counts. Repertoires were generated with immunoSEQ multiplex PCR, while TCRdb's copy carries only in-frame clones and drops some. The V and J calls and the clone size are those of that table, but D and trimming were determined from the DNA. The repertoire holds 100,000 to 130,000 clones, with around 88% as singletons. The sequence was collected from a man in his fifties or sixties with active or convalescent COVID-19. The V and J genes are TRBV10-3 and TRBJ1-5, with D unresolved. Sequencing was performed on peripheral blood. The CDR3: CAISESPRGGNQPQHF. Here the CDR3 DNA reads TGTGCCATCAGTGAGTCCCCTCGCGGGGGCAATCAGCCCCAGCATTTT.